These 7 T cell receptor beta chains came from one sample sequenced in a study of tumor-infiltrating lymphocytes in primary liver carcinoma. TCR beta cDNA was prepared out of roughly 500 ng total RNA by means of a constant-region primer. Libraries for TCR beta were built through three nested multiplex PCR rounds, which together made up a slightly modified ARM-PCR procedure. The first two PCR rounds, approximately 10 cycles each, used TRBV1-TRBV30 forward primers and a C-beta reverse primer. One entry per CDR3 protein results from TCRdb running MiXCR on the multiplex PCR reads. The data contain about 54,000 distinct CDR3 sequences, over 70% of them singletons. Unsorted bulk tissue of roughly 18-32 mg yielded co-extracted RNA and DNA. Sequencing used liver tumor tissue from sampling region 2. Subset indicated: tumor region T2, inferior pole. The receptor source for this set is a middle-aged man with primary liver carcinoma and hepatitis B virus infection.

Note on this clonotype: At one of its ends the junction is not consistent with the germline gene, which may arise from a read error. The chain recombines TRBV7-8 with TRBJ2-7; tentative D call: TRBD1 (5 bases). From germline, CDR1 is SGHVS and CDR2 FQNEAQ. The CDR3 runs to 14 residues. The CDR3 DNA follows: TGTCCCAGCAGCCCTGACAGCGAAGACTACGAGCAGTACTTC. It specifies CPSSPDSEDYEQYF.

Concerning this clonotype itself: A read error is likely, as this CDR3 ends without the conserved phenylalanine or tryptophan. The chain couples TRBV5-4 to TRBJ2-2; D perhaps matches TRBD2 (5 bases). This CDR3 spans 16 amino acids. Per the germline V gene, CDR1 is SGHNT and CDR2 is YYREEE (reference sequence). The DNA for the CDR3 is TGTGCCAGCAACTTGGCCGAACGGGGGAACACCGGGGAGCTGTTTTGT. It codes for CASNLAERGNTGELFC.

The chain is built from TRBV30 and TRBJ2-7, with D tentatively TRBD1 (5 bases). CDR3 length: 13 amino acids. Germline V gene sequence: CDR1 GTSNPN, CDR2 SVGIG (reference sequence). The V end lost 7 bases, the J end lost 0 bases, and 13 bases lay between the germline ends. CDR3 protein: CAYSAGISYEQYF. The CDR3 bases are TGTGCCTATAGTGCAGGGATCTCCTACGAGCAGTACTTC.

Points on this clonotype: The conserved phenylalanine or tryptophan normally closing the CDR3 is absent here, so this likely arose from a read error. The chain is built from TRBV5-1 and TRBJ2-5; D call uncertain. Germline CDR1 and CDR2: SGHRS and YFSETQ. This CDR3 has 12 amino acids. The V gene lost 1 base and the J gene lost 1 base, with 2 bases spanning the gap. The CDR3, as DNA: TGCGCCAGCAGCTTGACCCAAGAGACCCAGTACTCC. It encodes CASSLTQETQYS.

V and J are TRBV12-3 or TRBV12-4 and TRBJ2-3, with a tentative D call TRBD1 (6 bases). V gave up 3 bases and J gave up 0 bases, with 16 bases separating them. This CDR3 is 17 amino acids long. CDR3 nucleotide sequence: TGTGCCAGCAGTTTTATAGGGGGTACGCTTAGCACAGATACGCAGTATTTT. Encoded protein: CASSFIGGTLSTDTQYF.

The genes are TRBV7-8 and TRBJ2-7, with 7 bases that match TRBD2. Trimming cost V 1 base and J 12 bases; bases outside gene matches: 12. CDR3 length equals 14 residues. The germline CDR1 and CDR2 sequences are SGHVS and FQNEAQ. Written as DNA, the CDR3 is TGTGCCAGCAGCTTAGTGATAGGGGACTACGGGCGGTACTTC. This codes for CASSLVIGDYGRYF.

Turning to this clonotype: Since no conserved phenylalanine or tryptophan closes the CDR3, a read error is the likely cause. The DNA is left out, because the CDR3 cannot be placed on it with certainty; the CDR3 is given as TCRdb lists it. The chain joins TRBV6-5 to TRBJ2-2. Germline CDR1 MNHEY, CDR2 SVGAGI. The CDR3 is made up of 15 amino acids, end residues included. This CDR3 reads CACSYAVDGTGELFC.